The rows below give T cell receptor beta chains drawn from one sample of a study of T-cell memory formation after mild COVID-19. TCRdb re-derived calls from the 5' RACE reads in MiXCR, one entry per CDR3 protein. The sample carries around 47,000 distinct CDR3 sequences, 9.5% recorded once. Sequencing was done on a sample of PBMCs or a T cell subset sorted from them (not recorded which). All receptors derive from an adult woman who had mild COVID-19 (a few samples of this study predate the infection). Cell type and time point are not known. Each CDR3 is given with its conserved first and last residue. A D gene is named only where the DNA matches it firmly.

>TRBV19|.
CASSRTGELFF
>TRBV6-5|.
CASSYSRQTNSPLHF
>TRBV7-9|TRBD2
CASSPSGGRINEQYF
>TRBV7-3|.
CASSHTGNSYDEQFF
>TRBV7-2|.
CASSYEGTTPRQYF
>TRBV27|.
CASTRLGQETQYF
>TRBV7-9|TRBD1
CASSYGTAHNQPQHF
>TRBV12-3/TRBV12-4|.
CASSRQKNTEAFF
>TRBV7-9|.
CASSLAPSATDTQYF
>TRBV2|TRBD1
CASSGTGLNTGELFF
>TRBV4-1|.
CASSQDIRFTDTQYF
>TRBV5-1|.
CASSLDSVQETQYF
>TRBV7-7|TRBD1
CASSLGQGARAFF